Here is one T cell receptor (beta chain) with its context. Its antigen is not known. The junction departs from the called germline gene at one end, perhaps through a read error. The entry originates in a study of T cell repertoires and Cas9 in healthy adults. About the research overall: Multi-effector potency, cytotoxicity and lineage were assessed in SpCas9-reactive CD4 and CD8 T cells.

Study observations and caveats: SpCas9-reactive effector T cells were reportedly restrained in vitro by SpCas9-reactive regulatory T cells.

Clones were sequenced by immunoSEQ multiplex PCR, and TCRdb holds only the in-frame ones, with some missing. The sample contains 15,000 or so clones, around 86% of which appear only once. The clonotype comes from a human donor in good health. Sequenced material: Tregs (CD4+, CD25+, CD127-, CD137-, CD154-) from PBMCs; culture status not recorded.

CDR3 amino acids: CASSPRRNSEVVF. The CDR3 bases are TGCGCCAGCAGTCCGCGGAGAAACAGCGAAGTTGTCTTC. V and J are TRBV5-1 and TRBJ2-7; D call uncertain. Germline CDR1 is SGHRS and CDR2 is YFSETQ. This CDR3 comprises 13 residues. The whole variable domain, remainder taken from reference TRBV5-1 and TRBJ2-7, is KAGVTQTPRYLIKTRGQQVTLSCSPISGHRSVSWYQQTPGQGLQFLFEYFSETQRNKGNFPGRFSGRQFSNSRSEMNVSTLELGDSALYLCASSPRRNSEVVFGPGTRLTVT.